The 16 T cell receptor beta chains given below trace back to one sample, sequenced in a study of blood T cell repertoires in COVID-19. The repertoire was sequenced with immunoSEQ multiplex PCR; TCRdb's copy has only in-frame clones and lacks some. The top ten clones hold over 0.2% of a sample with around 700,000 clones, just under 90% of them seen once. Specimen: peripheral blood. These receptors all stem from a woman in her late teens or twenties with acute or convalescent COVID-19.

This clone was seen more than once but under ten times. V and J are TRBV4-1 and TRBJ2-7; D possibly corresponds to TRBD2 (6 bases). The CDR3 is 13 residues long. Trimming removed 1 base at V and 5 bases at J, with 9 bases between. CDR1 MGHRA and CDR2 YSYEKL come from the germline V gene. CDR3 nucleotides: TGCGCCAGCAGCCAAGTCGGAGGGGACGAGCAGTACTTC. Encoded protein: CASSQVGGDEQYF.

This clone has only one observation. The chain links TRBV4-3 to TRBJ1-4; a weak D match, TRBD1 (6 bases). The CDR3 has 15 residues. Trimming cost V 1 base and J 7 bases, with 13 bases left between them. Germline V CDR1 and CDR2: LGHNA, YSLEER. The CDR3 protein is CASSQGTVKPEKLFF. DNA for the CDR3: TGCGCCAGCAGCCAAGGGACAGTGAAACCTGAAAAACTGTTTTTT.

The chain couples TRBV4-2 to TRBJ2-5; TRBD2 agrees at 9 bases. V was pared by 0 bases and J by 0 bases, with 14 bases of the junction left unmatched. This CDR3 has 20 amino acids. From germline, CDR1 is LGHNA and CDR2 YNFKEQ. The CDR3: CASSQDLTVAGAPDQETQYF. CDR3 in DNA: TGTGCCAGCAGCCAAGATCTAACGGTAGCGGGGGCCCCAGACCAAGAGACCCAGTACTTC.

The gene calls are TRBV6-1 and TRBJ1-1; 7 positions match TRBD1. CDR3 length equals 15 residues. CDR1 and CDR2 (germline): MNHNS, SASEGT. V trimming: 1 base; J trimming: 4 bases; junction bases outside the gene matches: 6. The CDR3 reads CASSEVTEGATEAFF. Here the CDR3 DNA reads TGTGCCAGCAGTGAAGTAACGGAGGGGGCCACTGAAGCTTTCTTT.

The rearrangement joins TRBV6-5 to TRBJ2-5; D gene unclear. Germline V lookup: CDR1 MNHEY, CDR2 SVGAGI. Between the trimmed V and J ends, which lost 7 bases and 5 bases, there was a span of 5 bases. CDR3 size: 10 residues. This CDR3 is CASTQETQYF. CDR3 in DNA: TGTGCCAGCACGCAGGAGACCCAGTACTTC.

The chain links TRBV27 to TRBJ2-1, with a tentative D call TRBD2 (7 bases). The CDR3 runs to 15 residues. Germline V gene lookup returns CDR1 MNHEY and CDR2 SMNVEV (reference sequence). With 1 base removed from V and 9 bases from J, the gap between germline ends came to 16 bases. CDR3 bases: TGTGCCAGCAGTTTATGGGGGGGGCCTATGCGTGAGCAGTTCTTC. Its protein product is CASSLWGGPMREQFF.

The rearrangement uses TRBV7-9 and TRBJ1-4, with no clear D. Between the trimmed V and J ends, which lost 5 bases and 1 base, there was a span of 8 bases. Germline lookup yields CDR1 SEHNR and CDR2 FQNEAQ (reference sequence). The CDR3 covers 14 residues. CDR3 sequence reads: CASSPWRTNEKLFF. In DNA, the CDR3 is TGTGCCAGCAGCCCTTGGAGAACTAATGAAAAACTGTTTTTT.

The chain recombines TRBV9 with TRBJ2-2; possible D gene TRBD2, 5 bases. The CDR3 is 17 amino acids. The V gene's germline CDR1 is SGDLS and CDR2 YYNGEE. V dropped 4 bases and J dropped 4 bases, with 20 bases sitting between them. CDR3 loop: CASSPNPGPRGTGELFF. CDR3 nucleotides: TGTGCCAGCAGCCCGAACCCTGGACCACGGGGCACCGGGGAGCTGTTTTTT.

CDR3 residues: CASKHGGGRSSYNEQFF. Here the CDR3 DNA reads TGTGCCAGCAAGCACGGGGGAGGCAGGAGCTCCTACAATGAGCAGTTCTTC. V and J are TRBV3-1 (or the pseudogene TRBV3-2) and TRBJ2-1; D might be TRBD2 (6 bases). This CDR3 has 17 amino acids. Looked up from germline, CDR1 is LGHDT and CDR2 is YNNKEL (reference sequence). Trimming pared 7 bases from V and 0 bases from J, leaving 19 bases between.

The V gene is TRBV28, the J gene TRBJ2-1, with 8 bases that match TRBD2. J lost 6 bases, V lost 6 bases, and 4 bases had no gene match. Germline lookup yields CDR1 MDHEN and CDR2 SYDVKM. This CDR3 region has 13 residues. This chain's CDR3 is CASSLSGVNEQFF. CDR3 sequence (DNA): TGTGCCAGCAGCCTTAGCGGGGTCAATGAGCAGTTCTTC.

The CDR3 region has the DNA TGCGCCAGCAGCTTGGGACAGATCATGAACACTGAAGCTTTCTTT. Amino acids: CASSLGQIMNTEAFF. V gene TRBV5-1 combines with J gene TRBJ1-1; a possible D gene is TRBD1 (5 bases). CDR3 length: 15 amino acids. V was cut by 0 bases and J by 0 bases, with 9 bases left in between. Looked up from germline, CDR1 is SGHRS and CDR2 is YFSETQ.

This sequence joins TRBV2 and TRBJ2-7, with a weak D call TRBD2 (5 bases). CDR1 SNHLY and CDR2 FYNNEI come from the germline V gene. Trimming left V 4 bases short and J 0 bases short, with 10 bases between. The CDR3 runs to 14 residues. Written as DNA, the CDR3 is TGTGCCAGCAGTGTACCGGGGAGCTCCTACGAGCAGTACTTC. Translated: CASSVPGSSYEQYF.

The chain has TRBV7-6 and TRBJ2-2; D ambiguous. Deletions cut 2 bases from V and 5 bases from J, with 12 bases between. Germline assignment: CDR1 SGHVS and CDR2 FNYEAQ. CDR3 length: 15 residues. CDR3 DNA sequence: TGTGCCAGCAGCTTAACAAGACTCGTGACCGGGGAGCTGTTTTTT. Amino acids: CASSLTRLVTGELFF.

The V gene is TRBV5-1, the J gene TRBJ1-4, with TRBD1 matching over 11 bases. CDR1 is SGHRS and CDR2 is YFSETQ in the germline V gene. The CDR3 has 15 amino acids. Germline trimming cut 5 bases from V and 3 bases from J; bases unmatched to any gene: 3. The CDR3 DNA reads TGCGCCAGCAGGGACAGGGGGCTGCCTAATGAAAAACTGTTTTTT. Its translation: CASRDRGLPNEKLFF.

This rearrangement joins TRBV7-9 to TRBJ1-1; TRBD1 aligns across 7 bases. Trimming removed 0 bases from V and 7 bases from J; junction bases left unmatched: 5. CDR1 and CDR2 from the germline V gene are SEHNR and FQNEAQ (reference sequence). CDR3 length equals 14 residues. CDR3 loop: CASSLAGTVYEAFF. The CDR3 bases are TGTGCCAGCAGCTTAGCCGGGACAGTTTATGAAGCTTTCTTT.

Note on this clone: The sample contains more than one DNA sequence encoding this CDR3. This rearrangement joins TRBV6-6 to TRBJ1-5, with a weak D call TRBD1 (5 bases). Germline loops: CDR1 MNHNY, CDR2 SVGAGI (reference sequence). Trimming cost V 2 bases and J 2 bases, with 7 bases left between them. The length of the CDR3 is 14 residues. The CDR3 bases are TGTGCCAGCAGTTACGGGGGGGGCAATCAGCCCCAGCATTTT. Amino acid sequence: CASSYGGGNQPQHF.